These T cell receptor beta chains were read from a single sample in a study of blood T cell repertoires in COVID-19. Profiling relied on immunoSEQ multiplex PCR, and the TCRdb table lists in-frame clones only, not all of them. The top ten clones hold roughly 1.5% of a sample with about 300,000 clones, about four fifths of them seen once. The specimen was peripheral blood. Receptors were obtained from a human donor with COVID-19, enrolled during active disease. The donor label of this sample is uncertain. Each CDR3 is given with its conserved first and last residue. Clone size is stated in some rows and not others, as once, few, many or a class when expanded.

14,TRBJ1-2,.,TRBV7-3,CASSPLGQGQGYTF
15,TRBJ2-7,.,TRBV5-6,CASSLLLSVSYEQYF
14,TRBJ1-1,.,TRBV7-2,CASSFSTGTTEAFF
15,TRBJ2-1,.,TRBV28,CASSLSTSGYNEQFF
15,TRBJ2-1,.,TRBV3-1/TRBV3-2,CASSQPAGPGDEQFF
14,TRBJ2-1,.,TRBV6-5,CASTPGQAFLEQFF
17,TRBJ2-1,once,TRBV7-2,CASSFRGSGQGFNEQFF
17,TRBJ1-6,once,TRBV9,CASSVATGGGSNSPLHF
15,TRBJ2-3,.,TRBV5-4,CASSPPRGPTDTQYF
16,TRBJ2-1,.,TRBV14,CASSSRTGSSYNEQFF
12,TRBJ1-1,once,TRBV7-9,CASGLTGTEAFF
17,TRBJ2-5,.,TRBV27,CASSERPGQGAWETQYF
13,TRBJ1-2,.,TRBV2,CASRQGAAYGYTF
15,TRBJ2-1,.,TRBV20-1,CSASFASGSSGEQFF
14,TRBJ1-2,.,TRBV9,CASSVGTGVGGYTF
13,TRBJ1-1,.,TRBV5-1,CASSLGGSPEAFF
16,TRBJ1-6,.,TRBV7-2,CASSLEVGQGISPLHF
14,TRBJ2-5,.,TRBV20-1,CSASRLAGQETQYF
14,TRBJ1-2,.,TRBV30,CAWNQDRLDYGYTF
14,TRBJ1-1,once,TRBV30,CAWSDREPNTEAFF
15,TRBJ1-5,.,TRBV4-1,CASSQVFQGGGPQHF
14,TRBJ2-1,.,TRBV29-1,CSARAGDLYNEQFF
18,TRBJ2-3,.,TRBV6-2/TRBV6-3,CASSPWGGGKVDTDTQYF
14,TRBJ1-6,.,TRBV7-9,CASSPTRVNSPLHF
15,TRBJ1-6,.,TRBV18,CASSPVPDGNSPLHF
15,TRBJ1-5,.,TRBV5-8,CASSARVNSNQPQHF
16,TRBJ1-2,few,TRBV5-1,CASSLRPTGGASGYTF
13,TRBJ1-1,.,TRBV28,CASSLPLNTEAFF
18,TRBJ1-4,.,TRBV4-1,CASSQGPSSTGGREKLFF
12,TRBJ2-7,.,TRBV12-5,CASRGGPYEQYF
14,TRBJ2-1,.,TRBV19,CASSKSPTSHEQFF
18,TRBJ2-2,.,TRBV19,CASSIARLADANTGELFF
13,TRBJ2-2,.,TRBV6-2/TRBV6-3,CASSYAESGELFF
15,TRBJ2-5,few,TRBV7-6,CASSPSPQGIETQYF
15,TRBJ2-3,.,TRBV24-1,CATSDRGRETDTQYF
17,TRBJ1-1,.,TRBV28,CASSLRGATEMNTEAFF
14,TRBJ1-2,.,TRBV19,CATTGTGVFYGYTF
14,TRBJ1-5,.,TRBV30,CAWSGDRNDQPQHF
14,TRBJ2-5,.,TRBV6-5,CASSGQWAEGTQYF
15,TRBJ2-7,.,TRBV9,CASSVRWEGRDEQYF
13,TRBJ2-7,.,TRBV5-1,CASSRQGDYEQYF
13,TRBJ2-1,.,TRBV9,CASSVGGGVEQFF
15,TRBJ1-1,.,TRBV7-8,CASSLGERGNTEAFF
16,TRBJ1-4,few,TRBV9,CASSPMVGTGEEKLFF
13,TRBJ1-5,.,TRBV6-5,CASGLYSNQPQHF
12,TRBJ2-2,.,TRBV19,CASSIVSGELFF
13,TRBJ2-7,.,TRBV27,CASSLGVTYEQYF
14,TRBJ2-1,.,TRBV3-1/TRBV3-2,CASSHRGSYNEQFF
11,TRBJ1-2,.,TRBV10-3,CATSTGGGYTF
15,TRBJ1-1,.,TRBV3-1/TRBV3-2,CASSQGVRTDLGAFF
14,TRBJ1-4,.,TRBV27,CASSLAQSEKKLFF
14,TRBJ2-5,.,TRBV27,CASSSGQGLGTQYF
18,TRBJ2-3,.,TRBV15,CATSRVQGALASTDTQYF
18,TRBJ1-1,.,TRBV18,CASSPQNDMREANTEAFF
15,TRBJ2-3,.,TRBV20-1,CSASILAVSTDTQYF